This T cell receptor beta chain was sequenced in a study of healthy donors' naive CD4 and CD8 T cells. Study outcomes and limitations: A reported CD4+/CD8+ bias affected most V and J genes in naive cells.

TCR libraries were built from around 0.45 ug of total RNA by linear amplification. TCRdb analysed the reads with MiXCR anew, one entry per CDR3 protein. The sample has about 180,000 distinct CDR3 sequences, around 70% seen once. CDR1 and CDR2 (germline): SGHRS, YFSETQ. The V and J ends lost 0 bases and 0 bases respectively, with 4 bases between them. This CDR3 has 14 amino acids. To note about this clonotype: What it recognizes is unknown.

The chain combines TRBV5-1 with TRBJ1-3; D gene unclear. This receptor was obtained from a pool of human donors in good health; the sample pools cells from several healthy donors. The specimen was naive CD4+ and CD8+ T cells sorted from blood, pooled from several donors. The CDR3 region is CASSLDLSGNTIYF. The CDR3, as DNA: TGCGCCAGCAGCTTGGACCTCTCTGGAAACACCATATATTTT. Filled out from reference TRBV5-1 and TRBJ1-3, the complete variable domain reads KAGVTQTPRYLIKTRGQQVTLSCSPISGHRSVSWYQQTPGQGLQFLFEYFSETQRNKGNFPGRFSGRQFSNSRSEMNVSTLELGDSALYLCASSLDLSGNTIYFGEGSWLTVV.